This is a list of T cell receptor beta chains from one sample in a study of cytomegalovirus exposure and HLA in healthy donors. Method: immunoSEQ multiplex PCR; TCRdb's copy keeps in-frame clones and lacks some. This sample carries about 110,000 clones, 71% of them seen once, and the ten largest clones take 2.5% to 3.5%. The material sequenced was PBMCs. These receptors were taken from a female donor in good health and CMV-seronegative. CDR3s leave out the opening cysteine and the closing phenylalanine or tryptophan. Each record gives: J gene, CDR3 length, V gene, clone size, CDR3 protein. For some rows the clone size is stated as once, few or many, or as a class when expanded; others skip it.

J: TRBJ2-1
length: 12
V: TRBV5-1
size: -
CDR3: ASSLGRTPNEQF

J: TRBJ2-1
length: 12
V: TRBV2
size: -
CDR3: ASRGAGDYNEQF

J: TRBJ1-1
length: 14
V: TRBV18
size: -
CDR3: ASSPTGRSINTEAF

J: TRBJ2-1
length: 11
V: TRBV7-9
size: -
CDR3: ASSLREYNEQF

J: TRBJ1-1
length: 11
V: TRBV11-3
size: once
CDR3: ASSPRGGREAF

J: TRBJ2-6
length: 14
V: TRBV2
size: -
CDR3: ASSATQSAGANVLT

J: TRBJ1-6
length: 13
V: TRBV4-1
size: -
CDR3: ASSQAGNPNSPLH

J: TRBJ1-1
length: 11
V: TRBV19
size: few
CDR3: ASSTTLTNEAF

J: TRBJ2-5
length: 14
V: TRBV7-8
size: -
CDR3: ASSPGGAGNQETQY

J: TRBJ2-7
length: 12
V: TRBV5-8
size: -
CDR3: ASSPRTGGFEQY

J: TRBJ1-5
length: 12
V: TRBV2
size: -
CDR3: ASDTWDRGQPQH

J: TRBJ1-2
length: 13
V: TRBV25-1
size: -
CDR3: ASVPTRGTGEGYT

J: TRBJ2-1
length: 14
V: TRBV5-1
size: -
CDR3: ASSSLSSGAYNEQF

J: TRBJ2-7
length: 12
V: TRBV19
size: -
CDR3: ASSLGTGVYEQY

J: TRBJ2-7
length: 13
V: TRBV6-5
size: -
CDR3: ASSYEPSGSYEQY

J: TRBJ2-5
length: 13
V: TRBV28
size: -
CDR3: ASSTPGDGQETQY

J: TRBJ2-3
length: 14
V: TRBV5-4
size: -
CDR3: ASSLEPSGRTDTQY

J: TRBJ2-1
length: 14
V: TRBV28
size: -
CDR3: ASSFKLAGSNNEQF

J: TRBJ2-7
length: 14
V: TRBV27
size: -
CDR3: ASSTLIRDSSYEQY

J: TRBJ1-5
length: 11
V: TRBV6-5
size: -
CDR3: ASSQGAVQPQH

J: TRBJ1-3
length: 12
V: TRBV25-1
size: -
CDR3: ASSEHGKGNTIY

J: TRBJ2-7
length: 13
V: TRBV9
size: -
CDR3: ASSVGHPLSYEQY

J: TRBJ1-5
length: 11
V: TRBV19
size: -
CDR3: ASSIDLFQPQH

J: TRBJ2-2
length: 13
V: TRBV28
size: -
CDR3: ASSPGGRGTGELF